This is a list of T cell receptor beta chains from one sample in a study of blood T cells in healthy people across ages. In TCRdb, the 5' RACE reads were re-called with MiXCR into one record per CDR3 protein. This sample has approximately 850,000 distinct CDR3 sequences, with roughly 64% found just once. What was sequenced was blood. The receptors were sampled from a man aged 25-40 years in good health. CDR3s include the opening cysteine and the closing phenylalanine or tryptophan. Each record gives: clone size, D gene, J gene, V gene, CDR3 protein, CDR3 DNA. D genes are given only for firm matches. Expanded clones get a size class; other rows say once, few or many, or leave the size out.

size: few
D: -
J: TRBJ2-5
V: TRBV3-1
CDR3: CASSQDWSPYF
DNA: TGTGCCAGCAGCCAAGATTGGTCCCCGTACTTC

size: few
D: TRBD2
J: TRBJ2-6
V: TRBV20-1
CDR3: CSARDLAGSGGANVLTF
DNA: TGCAGTGCTAGAGATCTAGCGGGTAGTGGTGGGGCCAACGTCCTGACTTTC

size: -
D: -
J: TRBJ1-2
V: TRBV10-3
CDR3: CAISDTGSGYTF
DNA: TGTGCCATCAGCGATACAGGGAGCGGCTACACCTTC

size: few
D: -
J: TRBJ1-5
V: TRBV20-1
CDR3: CSANRGNQPQHF
DNA: TGCAGTGCTAATCGGGGGAATCAGCCCCAGCATTTT

size: few
D: -
J: TRBJ2-7
V: TRBV30
CDR3: CAWSLTGGEQYF
DNA: TGTGCCTGGAGCCTGACAGGAGGCGAGCAGTACTTC

size: -
D: -
J: TRBJ2-2
V: TRBV5-1
CDR3: CASSLEGLTGELFF
DNA: TGCGCCAGCAGCTTGGAAGGGCTCACCGGGGAGCTGTTTTTT

size: -
D: TRBD1
J: TRBJ2-5
V: TRBV7-2
CDR3: CASSLVATGGPPQETQYF
DNA: TGTGCCAGCAGCTTAGTAGCTACAGGGGGCCCGCCCCAAGAGACCCAGTACTTC

size: -
D: TRBD2
J: TRBJ2-7
V: TRBV20-1
CDR3: CSASVATGGSYEQYF
DNA: TGCAGTGCTAGCGTTGCGACGGGGGGCTCCTACGAGCAGTACTTC

size: -
D: TRBD2
J: TRBJ2-5
V: TRBV29-1
CDR3: CSATGTSMETQYF
DNA: TGCAGCGCCACCGGGACTAGCATGGAGACCCAGTACTTC

size: -
D: -
J: TRBJ2-6
V: TRBV7-3
CDR3: CASSPQDSGANVLTF
DNA: TGTGCCAGCAGCCCACAGGACTCTGGGGCCAACGTCCTGACTTTC

size: -
D: -
J: TRBJ2-5
V: TRBV28
CDR3: CASSFIQGQETQYF
DNA: TGTGCCAGCAGTTTCATTCAGGGCCAGGAGACCCAGTACTTC

size: few
D: -
J: TRBJ1-2
V: TRBV27
CDR3: CASSLLGQGNPTNYGYTF
DNA: TGTGCCAGCAGTCTCCTCGGTCAGGGAAACCCCACTAACTATGGCTACACCTTC

size: -
D: TRBD1
J: TRBJ1-2
V: TRBV20-1
CDR3: CSAEDRDRGDYGYTF
DNA: TGCAGTGCCGAAGACCGGGACAGGGGAGACTATGGCTACACCTTC

size: few
D: -
J: TRBJ2-2
V: TRBV3-1
CDR3: CASSQSGELFF
DNA: TGTGCCAGCAGCCAATCCGGGGAGCTGTTTTTT

size: -
D: TRBD1
J: TRBJ2-7
V: TRBV5-1
CDR3: CASGTGSSYEQYF
DNA: TGCGCCAGCGGGACAGGAAGCTCCTACGAGCAGTACTTC

size: -
D: TRBD2
J: TRBJ2-5
V: TRBV6-2/TRBV6-3
CDR3: CASSYWEGEETQYF
DNA: TGTGCCAGCAGTTATTGGGAGGGAGAAGAGACCCAGTACTTC

size: few
D: TRBD2
J: TRBJ2-3
V: TRBV29-1
CDR3: CSGASGSIPDTQYF
DNA: TGCAGCGGAGCTAGCGGGAGTATTCCAGATACGCAGTATTTT

size: -
D: -
J: TRBJ2-7
V: TRBV12-3/TRBV12-4
CDR3: CASSPRRGTYEQYF
DNA: TGTGCCAGCAGTCCCCGCAGGGGAACCTACGAGCAGTACTTC

size: -
D: TRBD2
J: TRBJ2-7
V: TRBV28
CDR3: CASSVPGLAGEYF
DNA: TGTGCCAGCAGTGTGCCGGGACTAGCTGGGGAGTACTTC

size: once
D: TRBD2
J: TRBJ2-3
V: TRBV5-1
CDR3: CVTLAASGENTDTQYF
DNA: TGCGTTACATTAGCGGCTAGCGGGGAGAACACAGATACGCAGTATTTT

size: -
D: TRBD2
J: TRBJ2-1
V: TRBV6-2/TRBV6-3
CDR3: CASSSRLTSGRENEQFF
DNA: TGTGCCAGCAGTTCCAGGCTGACTAGCGGGAGAGAAAATGAGCAGTTCTTC

size: -
D: TRBD1
J: TRBJ2-1
V: TRBV25-1
CDR3: CASSEPGQAEQFF
DNA: TGTGCCAGCAGTGAGCCCGGACAGGCAGAGCAGTTCTTC

size: -
D: TRBD1
J: TRBJ2-7
V: TRBV7-6
CDR3: CASSLGDRGRAYEQYF
DNA: TGTGCCAGCAGCTTAGGAGACAGGGGGCGGGCCTACGAGCAGTACTTC

size: few
D: TRBD1
J: TRBJ2-5
V: TRBV5-1
CDR3: CASSVGQGLGEQYF
DNA: TGCGCCAGCAGCGTTGGACAGGGCCTTGGGGAGCAGTACTTC

size: -
D: TRBD1
J: TRBJ2-7
V: TRBV7-2
CDR3: CASSLDRGANEQYF
DNA: TGTGCCAGCAGCCTAGACAGGGGGGCTAACGAGCAGTACTTC

size: -
D: -
J: TRBJ2-5
V: TRBV7-8
CDR3: CASSPSNQGRETQYF
DNA: TGTGCCAGCAGCCCATCCAACCAGGGTCGGGAGACCCAGTACTTC

size: -
D: -
J: TRBJ2-3
V: TRBV28
CDR3: CASSPGFDTQYF
DNA: TGTGCCAGCTCACCTGGGTTTGATACGCAGTATTTT

size: -
D: TRBD1
J: TRBJ2-5
V: TRBV4-1
CDR3: CASSQDFGTGVTQYF
DNA: TGCGCCAGCAGCCAAGACTTCGGGACAGGTGTCACCCAGTACTTC

size: -
D: -
J: TRBJ1-5
V: TRBV6-1
CDR3: CASNPRRGGQPQHF
DNA: TGTGCCAGCAATCCCAGGAGGGGTGGTCAGCCCCAGCATTTT

size: -
D: -
J: TRBJ1-3
V: TRBV29-1
CDR3: CSVGGTRGSGNTIYF
DNA: TGCAGCGTGGGGGGGACGCGAGGCTCTGGAAACACCATATATTTT

size: -
D: TRBD2
J: TRBJ2-7
V: TRBV5-6
CDR3: CASSLTSANTYEQYF
DNA: TGTGCCAGCAGCTTGACTAGCGCGAACACCTACGAGCAGTACTTC

size: -
D: TRBD2
J: TRBJ2-3
V: TRBV7-3
CDR3: CASSQVASGDYTQYF
DNA: TGTGCCAGCAGCCAAGTGGCTAGCGGAGATTATACGCAGTATTTT

size: -
D: TRBD1
J: TRBJ2-6
V: TRBV7-8
CDR3: CASSTQGTPAGANVLTF
DNA: TGTGCCAGCAGCACACAGGGGACCCCCGCTGGGGCCAACGTCCTGACTTTC

size: few
D: -
J: TRBJ1-2
V: TRBV28
CDR3: CASSLPGGGYGYTF
DNA: TGTGCCAGCAGTTTACCCGGGGGCGGCTATGGCTACACCTTC

size: few
D: -
J: TRBJ1-2
V: TRBV20-1
CDR3: CSARLAGFGVYGYTF
DNA: TGCAGTGCTAGACTTGCAGGGTTTGGGGTCTATGGCTACACCTTC

size: -
D: -
J: TRBJ2-1
V: TRBV28
CDR3: CASSFPPGAYNEQFF
DNA: TGTGCCAGCAGTTTTCCCCCGGGAGCTTACAATGAGCAGTTCTTC

size: few
D: TRBD2
J: TRBJ2-1
V: TRBV29-1
CDR3: CSVEATSGRIYNEQFF
DNA: TGCAGCGTTGAAGCCACTAGCGGGAGGATATACAATGAGCAGTTCTTC

size: few
D: TRBD1
J: TRBJ2-6
V: TRBV28
CDR3: CASRRTGGYSGADVLTF
DNA: TGTGCCAGCAGAAGAACAGGGGGGTACTCTGGGGCCGACGTCCTGACTTTC

size: few
D: -
J: TRBJ2-7
V: TRBV5-1
CDR3: CASSLDRVDDEQYF
DNA: TGCGCCAGCAGCTTGGACAGGGTAGACGACGAGCAGTACTTC

size: few
D: -
J: TRBJ2-5
V: TRBV7-2
CDR3: CASSLGVGVETQYF
DNA: TGTGCCAGCAGCTTAGGGGTAGGGGTAGAGACCCAGTACTTC

size: -
D: -
J: TRBJ1-6
V: TRBV30
CDR3: CAWSLPHRERDSPLHF
DNA: TGTGCCTGGAGTCTGCCACATAGGGAGCGCGATTCACCCCTCCACTTT

size: -
D: TRBD2
J: TRBJ2-2
V: TRBV20-1
CDR3: CSAPAAGVAGELFF
DNA: TGCAGTGCCCCGGCAGCGGGAGTGGCCGGGGAGCTGTTTTTT

size: -
D: TRBD1
J: TRBJ1-2
V: TRBV7-9
CDR3: CASRSDRGRYGYTF
DNA: TGTGCCAGCAGGTCGGACAGGGGAAGATATGGCTACACCTTC

size: -
D: TRBD1
J: TRBJ2-1
V: TRBV6-5
CDR3: CASSYFGTGPNEQFF
DNA: TGTGCCAGCAGTTACTTCGGGACAGGGCCCAATGAGCAGTTCTTC

size: -
D: -
J: TRBJ1-2
V: TRBV4-2
CDR3: CASSEGGVGYGYTF
DNA: TGTGCCAGCAGCGAAGGGGGGGTTGGCTATGGCTACACCTTC

size: -
D: TRBD2
J: TRBJ2-1
V: TRBV20-1
CDR3: CGARGLATYNEQFF
DNA: TGCGGTGCTAGAGGACTAGCGACCTACAATGAGCAGTTCTTC